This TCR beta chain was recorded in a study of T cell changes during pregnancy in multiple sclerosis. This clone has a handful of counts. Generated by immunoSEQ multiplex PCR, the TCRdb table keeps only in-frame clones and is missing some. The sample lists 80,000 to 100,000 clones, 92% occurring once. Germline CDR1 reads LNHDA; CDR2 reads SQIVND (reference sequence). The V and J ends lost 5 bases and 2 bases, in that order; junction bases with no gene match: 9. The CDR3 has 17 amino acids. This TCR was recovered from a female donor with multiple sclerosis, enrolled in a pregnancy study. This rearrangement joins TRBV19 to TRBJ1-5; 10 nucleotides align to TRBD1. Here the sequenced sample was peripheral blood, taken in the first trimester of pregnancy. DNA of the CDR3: TGTGCCAGTAGTCCCGTCCGGGACAGGGGAGGCAATCAGCCCCAGCATTTT. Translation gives CASSPVRDRGGNQPQHF.